This TCR beta chain was sequenced in a study of shared clonotypes between healthy human individuals. Whole-study context: The cohort had two women and a few men, ages 18 to 49. General study points: The sampled material consisted only of blood, and tissue repertoires are likely to differ.

The table came from immunoSEQ multiplex PCR; TCRdb's copy has only in-frame clones and leaves some out. The repertoire includes some 630,000 clones, approximately 75% of them detected once, and under 2% sits in the top ten. CDR3 length: 14 amino acids. The V and J ends lost 9 bases and 4 bases, in that order; junction bases with no gene match: 10. Germline loops: CDR1 LNHDA, CDR2 SQIVND (reference sequence). This clone occurred a few times. The antigen is not known. Material: memory CD4+ T cells sorted from blood. The subset: CD45RA-negative fraction. V is TRBV19 and J is TRBJ2-5, with 8 nucleotides matching TRBD2. The TCR originated in a woman in her twenties or thirties in good health. CDR3: CASALSGSRETQYF. The CDR3 region has the DNA TGTGCCAGCGCCCTCAGCGGGAGTAGAGAGACCCAGTACTTC.